Listed here are 30 T cell receptor beta chains from one sample, sequenced in a study of beta chain features in type 1 diabetes. Study results and caveats: Shorter TCRB CDR3s, moderately but significantly so, marked every one of the four CD4+ subsets in Type 1 diabetes patients.

Their antigens are not known. Every bit of the isolated RNA underwent reverse transcription, so sequencing read expressed TCRB transcripts. Repertoires were generated with immunoSEQ multiplex PCR, while TCRdb's copy carries only in-frame clones and drops some. Among hundreds of thousands of clones listed, about an eighth were seen once. The sequencing sample was made of naive CD4+ T cells from blood. The receptors here all came from a young man with type 1 diabetes.

This clone was found a few times. Here the CDR3 DNA reads TGTGCCAGCAGTTCCCCCCGTTTTGGTAGGGAGACCCAGTACTTC. Encoded protein: CASSSPRFGRETQYF. The chain joins TRBV28 to TRBJ2-5; D remains ambiguous. The CDR3 contains 15 residues. Germline lookup yields CDR1 MDHEN and CDR2 SYDVKM. V lost 4 bases, J lost 5 bases, and 17 bases lay in between.

The gene calls are TRBV5-1 and TRBJ1-2, with D perhaps matching TRBD1 (5 bases). This CDR3 has 15 amino acids. V shed 0 bases and J shed 1 base, with 10 bases lying between them. Germline CDR1 reads SGHRS; CDR2 reads YFSETQ. The CDR3 sequence is CASSLEPTDNYGYTF. The CDR3 region has the DNA TGCGCCAGCAGCTTGGAACCGACAGATAACTATGGCTACACCTTC.

V and J are TRBV30 and TRBJ2-3; the match to TRBD2 covers 8 bases. This CDR3 spans 14 amino acids. The trim removed 0 bases at V and 4 bases at J, leaving 3 bases unmatched. Germline V gives CDR1 GTSNPN, CDR2 SVGIG (reference sequence). This CDR3 reads CAWSVTGGSDTQYF. CDR3 nucleotides: TGTGCCTGGAGTGTCACGGGGGGGTCAGATACGCAGTATTTT.

The chain recombines TRBV29-1 with TRBJ2-5, with TRBD2 matching 8 bases. Losses at the gene ends were 7 bases for V and 4 bases for J; bases not matched to a gene: 8. Germline-derived CDR1 and CDR2 are SQVTM and ANQGSEA. This CDR3 region has 13 residues. As DNA, the CDR3 is TGCAGCGAAACCGGGACTAGGGGAGAGACCCAGTACTTC. Translated, it gives CSETGTRGETQYF.

The rearrangement joins TRBV20-1 to TRBJ1-1; D uncertain. The CDR3 runs 11 residues. Trimming removed 5 bases at V and 8 bases at J, with 12 bases between. CDR1 is DFQATT, CDR2 SNEGSKA, per germline (reference sequence). CDR3 DNA: TGCAGTGCTGCCCGGGCGGCAGAAGCTTTCTTT. It is translated as CSAARAAEAFF.

A few counts support this clone. This sequence joins TRBV10-3 and TRBJ1-2; the D gene is possibly TRBD1 (5 bases). This CDR3 has 16 amino acids. Trimming took 0 bases from V and 7 from J, leaving 18 bases between them. Germline V gives CDR1 ENHRY, CDR2 SYGVKD. The CDR3 loop reads CAISESGAQVPSGYTF. CDR3 DNA sequence: TGTGCCATCAGTGAGTCCGGCGCACAGGTCCCCTCTGGCTACACCTTC.

Note on this clone: Other DNA sequences within the sample encode an identical CDR3. The chain recombines TRBV7-9 with TRBJ1-1; D not resolved. The V end was cut by 0 bases, the J end by 2 bases, with 7 bases between. CDR3 size: 14 residues. Looked up from germline, CDR1 is SEHNR and CDR2 is FQNEAQ (reference sequence). Here the CDR3 DNA reads TGTGCCAGCAGCTTAGCGGGTGGAAACACTGAAGCTTTCTTT. This gives the protein CASSLAGGNTEAFF.

The chain has TRBV6-5 and TRBJ2-7, with a weak D call TRBD1 (6 bases). The CDR3 is made up of 11 amino acids. The ends were cut back, 6 bases at V and 6 bases at J, with 9 bases in the middle. The V gene's germline CDR1 is MNHEY and CDR2 SVGAGI. The DNA for the CDR3 is TGTGCCAGCAGCCGGGACACCGAGCAGTACTTC. Translation: CASSRDTEQYF.

This clone was counted between two and nine times. The chain uses TRBV11-2 and TRBJ1-2; weak D call: TRBD1 (5 bases). Germline CDR1 is SGHAT and CDR2 is FQNNGV. This CDR3 has 14 amino acids. V was trimmed by 3 bases and J by 3 bases, leaving 11 bases between them. The CDR3 nucleotides are TGTGCCAGCAGCTTGGGCGGGACCCACTATGGCTACACCTTC. It encodes CASSLGGTHYGYTF.

This clone was observed a handful of times. The chain combines TRBV18 with TRBJ2-1; D perhaps matches TRBD2 (5 bases). Germline loops: CDR1 KGHSH, CDR2 LQKENI. The CDR3 covers 14 residues. V was shortened by 6 bases and J by 7 bases, with 16 bases between the two germline ends. CDR3 loop: CASSQLAGENEQFF. The CDR3 DNA sequence: TGTGCCAGCTCTCAGCTAGCCGGGGAGAATGAGCAGTTCTTC.

V gene TRBV5-4 combines with J gene TRBJ1-2, with D unclear. Between the trimmed V and J ends, which lost 0 bases and 4 bases, there was a span of 7 bases. Per germline, CDR1 SGHNT and CDR2 YYREEE (reference sequence). The CDR3 runs 13 residues. CDR3 sequence: CASSLDSAYGYTF. CDR3 DNA: TGTGCCAGCAGCTTGGACAGTGCCTATGGCTACACCTTC.

The gene calls are TRBV9 and TRBJ1-4; 12 bases map to TRBD1. Trimming cost V 3 bases and J 7 bases; bases outside gene matches: 1. In germline, CDR1 is SGDLS, CDR2 YYNGEE. This CDR3 region has 14 residues. DNA of the CDR3: TGTGCCAGCAGCGAGGGACAGGGGGCTGAAAAACTGTTTTTT. Amino acid sequence: CASSEGQGAEKLFF.

The chain links TRBV25-1 to TRBJ1-4, with TRBD1 identical over 7 bases. Germline assignment: CDR1 MGHDK and CDR2 SYGVNS. Trimming cost V 5 bases and J 6 bases; bases outside gene matches: 9. CDR3 length equals 15 residues. Here the CDR3 reads CASSLDRVEDEKLFF. The DNA of the CDR3 is TGTGCCAGCAGTCTTGACAGGGTAGAGGATGAAAAACTGTTTTTT.

V and J are TRBV4-1 and TRBJ1-5, with D tentatively TRBD1 (5 bases). This CDR3 has 13 residues. V was cut by 1 base and J by 7 bases, with 8 bases left in between. CDR1 is MGHRA, CDR2 YSYEKL, per germline. The DNA for the CDR3 is TGCGCCAGCAGCCAAGTAGGGGAGCAGCCCCAGCATTTT. Protein: CASSQVGEQPQHF.

This clone has a single count. V is TRBV9 and J is TRBJ2-6, with D perhaps assigned TRBD1 or TRBD2 (7 bases each). The length of the CDR3 is 19 residues. V was trimmed by 0 bases and J by 2 bases, leaving 18 bases between them. The germline V gene has CDR1 SGDLS and CDR2 YYNGEE. CDR3 loop: CASSVVSTGEGTGANVLTF. CDR3 coding DNA: TGTGCCAGCAGCGTAGTTAGTACAGGGGAGGGGACTGGGGCCAACGTCCTGACTTTC.

The chain is built from TRBV10-3 and TRBJ1-4, with D perhaps TRBD1 (6 bases). The CDR3 is 16 amino acids. Germline CDR1 reads ENHRY; CDR2 reads SYGVKD. V gave up 4 bases and J gave up 3 bases, with 15 bases separating them. As DNA, the CDR3 is TGTGCCATCAGTGCACAGGGAGGGAGCGCTAATGAAAAACTGTTTTTT. Translating it yields CAISAQGGSANEKLFF.

There are a few counts of this clone. This chain links TRBV9 with TRBJ1-6, with 10 bases lining up with TRBD1. The CDR3 runs 15 residues. The ends lost 3 bases at V and 8 bases at J; junction bases unmatched: 5. Germline CDR1 reads SGDLS; CDR2 reads YYNGEE. The CDR3 DNA reads TGTGCCAGCAGCGCCCCCGGGACAGGGGATTCACCCCTCCACTTT. It is translated as CASSAPGTGDSPLHF. Full variable domain (remainder filled in from reference TRBV9 and TRBJ1-6): DSGVTQTPKHLITATGQRVTLRCSPRSGDLSVYWYQQSLDQGLQFLIQYYNGEERAKGNILERFSAQQFPDLHSELNLSSLELGDSALYFCASSAPGTGDSPLHFGNGTRLTVT.

The chain joins TRBV18 to TRBJ2-7, with 8 bases matching TRBD1. The CDR3 is 14 residues long. CDR1 KGHSH and CDR2 LQKENI come from the germline V gene. Unmatched junction bases numbered 6, after V lost 6 bases and J lost 2 bases. The DNA for the CDR3 is TGTGCCAGCTCTCCGGGACAGGTACCCTACGAGCAGTACTTC. Residues: CASSPGQVPYEQYF.

This clone was found a few times. The V gene is TRBV13, the J gene TRBJ1-2, with D hard to call. The ends were cut back, 5 bases at V and 8 bases at J, with 15 bases in the middle. Looked up from germline, CDR1 is PRHDT and CDR2 is FYEKMQ (reference sequence). CDR3 length: 13 amino acids. CDR3 sequence reads: CASSLSSLRGYTF. CDR3 DNA: TGTGCCAGCAGCCTGAGCTCACTTCGGGGCTACACCTTC.

The V and J genes are TRBV7-6 and TRBJ1-5; D call uncertain. Trimming took 5 bases from V and 3 from J, leaving 5 bases between them. The CDR3 is made up of 12 amino acids. CDR1 is SGHVS, CDR2 FNYEAQ, per germline. The CDR3 coding sequence is TGTGCCAGCAGCCGCCTCAATCAGCCCCAGCATTTT. Its translation: CASSRLNQPQHF.

This clone was seen only a few times. Written as DNA, the CDR3 is TGTGCCAGCATGCGGGGTTACCAAGAGACCCAGTACTTC. Encoded protein: CASMRGYQETQYF. This chain links TRBV2 with TRBJ2-5, with D tentatively TRBD2 (6 bases). The CDR3 consists of 13 residues. V was cut by 7 bases and J by 0 bases, with 9 bases left in between. Per germline, CDR1 SNHLY and CDR2 FYNNEI.

This clone was observed a few times. This chain uses TRBV30 with TRBJ2-2; TRBD1 agrees at 8 bases. There are 16 residues in the CDR3. Germline CDR1 is GTSNPN and CDR2 is SVGIG (reference sequence). V was clipped by 6 bases and J by 1 base; unmatched bases: 10. CDR3 sequence (DNA): TGTGCCTGCCGGACAGGGCGAGCTCAGAACACCGGGGAGCTGTTTTTT. It encodes CACRTGRAQNTGELFF.

This clone was seen a handful of times. The chain has TRBV28 and TRBJ1-2; TRBD1 aligns across 7 bases. This CDR3 contains 15 residues. CDR1 is MDHEN, CDR2 SYDVKM, per germline. J was trimmed by 3 bases and V by 5 bases; bases with no gene match: 9. The CDR3 protein is CASSPRQGRDYGYTF. The CDR3 DNA is TGTGCCAGCAGTCCTCGACAGGGAAGGGACTATGGCTACACCTTC.

CDR3 coding DNA: TGTGCCAGTAGCCGGGACCTCCGGGGATCACCCCTCCACTTT. The encoded protein is CASSRDLRGSPLHF. This sequence joins TRBV19 and TRBJ1-6, with D maybe TRBD1 (5 bases). CDR1 is LNHDA and CDR2 is SQIVND in the germline V gene (reference sequence). The germline V and J ends were trimmed by 6 bases and 10 bases, with 16 bases remaining between them. The CDR3 sequence is 14 residues long.

V is TRBV2 and J is TRBJ1-6; 7 bases match TRBD1. This CDR3 is 15 amino acids long. From germline, CDR1 is SNHLY and CDR2 FYNNEI. The J segment lost 8 bases and the V segment lost 6 bases, leaving 10 bases of the junction unmatched. As DNA, the CDR3 is TGTGCCAGCAGCGCGCAGGGACAGAAAGATTCACCCCTCCACTTT. Its protein product is CASSAQGQKDSPLHF.

As concerns this clone: The sample holds other DNA sequences that translate to the same CDR3. The DNA of the CDR3 is TGTGCCAGCAGCGTAGGGGGCAGTTCCTACGAGCAGTACTTC. Its protein product is CASSVGGSSYEQYF. This sequence joins TRBV9 and TRBJ2-7, with D possibly matching TRBD1 (5 bases). Deletions cut 0 bases from V and 1 base from J, with 8 bases between. This CDR3 has 14 residues. The germline gives CDR1 SGDLS, CDR2 YYNGEE.

There are many counts of this clone. The chain employs TRBV15 and TRBJ2-3, with D perhaps matching TRBD2 (7 bases). CDR3 length: 14 residues. CDR1 and CDR2 (germline): LNHNV, YYDKDF (reference sequence). Trimming removed 5 bases from V and 8 bases from J, with 17 bases in between. The CDR3 region is CATSGGLAASTQYF. CDR3 bases: TGTGCCACCAGCGGGGGCCTAGCGGCTTCTACGCAGTATTTT.

This clone came up a few times. The gene calls are TRBV28 and TRBJ1-3; D call uncertain. Trimming stripped 2 bases from V and 6 bases from J, with 11 bases between. This CDR3 has 14 residues. The germline gives CDR1 MDHEN, CDR2 SYDVKM. CDR3 in DNA: TGTGCCAGCAGTTTAGTTGGGGAGGCAAACACCATATATTTT. Translated, it gives CASSLVGEANTIYF.

V gene TRBV4-1 combines with J gene TRBJ1-6; D uncertain. This CDR3 region has 16 residues. In germline, CDR1 is MGHRA, CDR2 YSYEKL. V lost 0 bases to trimming and J lost 7 bases, with 13 bases between them. The CDR3 DNA follows: TGCGCCAGCAGCCAAGATCGGAGGCTAGGCAATTCACCCCTCCACTTT. Protein product: CASSQDRRLGNSPLHF.

The table lists this clone with a few counts. The gene calls are TRBV4-1 and TRBJ1-3; no clear D gene. Germline lookup yields CDR1 MGHRA and CDR2 YSYEKL. The CDR3 length is 15 residues. Trimming stripped 2 bases from V and 0 bases from J, with 8 bases between. CDR3 sequence: CASSQSPLSGNTIYF. CDR3 DNA: TGCGCCAGCAGCCAATCGCCCCTCTCTGGAAACACCATATATTTT.